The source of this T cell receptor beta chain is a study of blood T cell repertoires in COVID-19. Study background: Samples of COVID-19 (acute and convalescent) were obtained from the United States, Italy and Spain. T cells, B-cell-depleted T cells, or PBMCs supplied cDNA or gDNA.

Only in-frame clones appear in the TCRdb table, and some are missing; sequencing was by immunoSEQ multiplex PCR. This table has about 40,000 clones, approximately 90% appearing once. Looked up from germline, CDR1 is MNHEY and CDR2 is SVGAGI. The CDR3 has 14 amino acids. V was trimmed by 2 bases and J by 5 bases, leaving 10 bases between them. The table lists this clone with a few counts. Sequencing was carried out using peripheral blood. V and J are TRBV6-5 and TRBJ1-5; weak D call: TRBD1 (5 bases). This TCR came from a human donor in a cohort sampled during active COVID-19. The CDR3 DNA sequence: TGTGCCAGCAGTTACAGGGGTCCCCATCAGCCCCAGCATTTT. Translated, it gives CASSYRGPHQPQHF.